The 21 T cell receptor beta chains reported below all come from one sample, sequenced in a study of T cells in Graves' hyperthyroidism and ophthalmopathy. From RNA transcripts, TCR beta CDR3 regions were amplified. First-round RT-PCR targeting the TCR CDR3 was performed with the HTBI primer set. MiXCR, applied by TCRdb to the multiplex PCR reads, yields one record per CDR3 protein. The data contain a few hundred thousand distinct CDR3 sequences, 15% to 18% of them singletons. Sequenced sample: blood. The origin of the receptors is a woman in her 30s with Graves' hyperthyroidism.

This clonotype turned up a few times. The rearrangement joins TRBV7-2 to TRBJ2-5; TRBD1 matches 9 bases. In germline, CDR1 is SGHTA, CDR2 FQGNSA. J was trimmed by 4 bases and V by 5 bases; bases with no gene match: 8. This CDR3 spans 15 amino acids. The CDR3 loop reads CASSGDRDERETQYF. The CDR3 nucleotides read TGTGCCAGCAGCGGGGACAGGGACGAGAGAGAGACCCAGTACTTC.

About this clonotype: A much larger clone is a single base away; this may be a read error. As the CDR3 is not closed by the conserved phenylalanine or tryptophan, this likely results from a read error. The chain couples TRBV7-3 to TRBJ1-1, with unresolved D. V lost 8 bases and J lost 0, with 7 bases in between. Germline values: CDR1 SGHTA, CDR2 FQGTGA. The CDR3 totals 12 residues. The CDR3 here is CASGNMNTEAFL. The CDR3 bases are TGTGCCAGCGGAAACATGAACACTGAAGCTTTCCTT.

This clonotype was counted many times. V is TRBV18 and J is TRBJ2-5; D could derive from TRBD1 or TRBD2 (5 bases each). Germline V gene data show CDR1 as KGHSH and CDR2 as LQKENI. V shed 6 bases and J shed 5 bases, with 10 bases lying between them. This CDR3 has 12 amino acids. The CDR3 DNA reads as TGTGCCAGCTCGGCCAGGGAGGAGACCCAGTACTTC. Translated: CASSAREETQYF.

This clonotype has at least ten counts. The rearrangement joins TRBV5-6 to TRBJ1-1, with a tentative D call TRBD1 (6 bases). V lost 4 bases and J lost 1, with 11 bases in between. CDR3 length: 14 residues. Germline V gene lookup returns CDR1 SGHDT and CDR2 YYEEEE. CDR3 region: CASSAGQPNTEAFF. CDR3 sequence (DNA): TGTGCCAGCAGCGCCGGACAGCCGAACACTGAAGCTTTCTTT.

The V gene is TRBV6-1, the J gene TRBJ1-5; D not resolved. Germline CDR1 and CDR2: MNHNS and SASEGT. Trimming stripped 0 bases from V and 4 bases from J, with 19 bases between. The CDR3 totals 18 residues. Written as DNA, the CDR3 is TGTGCCAGCAGTGAAGCATCGGCCGGAAACCGACGGAATCAGCCCCAGCATTTT. Its translation is CASSEASAGNRRNQPQHF.

The chain employs TRBV10-3 and TRBJ2-1; 9 nucleotides agree with TRBD2. V shed 2 bases, J shed 7 bases, and the junction held 6 bases outside the gene matches. The CDR3 spans 15 residues. Per germline, CDR1 ENHRY and CDR2 SYGVKD. The CDR3 is CAISEPSGMGNEQFF. Here the CDR3 DNA reads TGTGCCATCAGTGAGCCTAGCGGGATGGGGAATGAGCAGTTCTTC.

The J gene is TRBJ1-6, the V gene TRBV27, with D uncertain. Trimming pared 6 bases from V and 8 bases from J, leaving 8 bases between. The CDR3 contains 12 residues. The germline gives CDR1 MNHEY, CDR2 SMNVEV (reference sequence). CDR3 sequence (DNA): TGTGCCAGCAGAGGGCCTTATTCACCCCTCCACTTT. It encodes CASRGPYSPLHF.

This clonotype was picked up a small number of times. V is TRBV27 and J is TRBJ2-1, with 7 nucleotides matching TRBD2. The CDR3 has 15 amino acids. The V gene end was trimmed by 6 bases and the J gene end by 5 bases; junction bases not matched to a gene: 10. Germline assignment: CDR1 MNHEY and CDR2 SMNVEV (reference sequence). The CDR3 region has the DNA TGTGCCAGCAGGGGGGATCGACTAGCCGACAATGAGCAGTTCTTC. This gives the protein CASRGDRLADNEQFF.

The chain joins TRBV7-9 to TRBJ2-2; TRBD2 matches at 11 bases. J gave up 6 bases and V 6 bases, and 6 bases lay outside the gene matches. Germline V lookup: CDR1 SEHNR, CDR2 FQNEAQ (reference sequence). There are 15 residues in the CDR3. CDR3 nucleotide sequence: TGTGCCAGCAGTCCCGGGACTAGCGGAGCCGGGGAGCTGTTTTTT. Its translation: CASSPGTSGAGELFF.

This clonotype was seen repeatedly, ten times or more. V usage is TRBV7-9 and J usage is TRBJ2-1, with 7 bases aligning to TRBD2. Germline trimming cut 4 bases from V and 4 bases from J; bases unmatched to any gene: 13. Germline V gene sequence: CDR1 SEHNR, CDR2 FQNEAQ (reference sequence). The CDR3 totals 17 residues. The DNA of the CDR3 is TGTGCCAGCAGCTCAAGCGGGGATCGAGGGGATTACAATGAGCAGTTCTTC. Translated, it gives CASSSSGDRGDYNEQFF.

The chain recombines TRBV19 with TRBJ2-7; D possibly uses TRBD1 or TRBD2 (6 bases each). The CDR3 is made up of 14 amino acids. Trimming removed 3 bases at V and 4 bases at J, with 13 bases between. The germline gives CDR1 LNHDA, CDR2 SQIVND (reference sequence). The CDR3, as DNA: TGTGCCAGTAGTATGACGGGGGCACCTTACGAGCAGTACTTC. Amino acids: CASSMTGAPYEQYF.

This clonotype was observed a handful of times. The chain links TRBV12-3 or TRBV12-4 to TRBJ2-3; D is perhaps TRBD1 (6 bases). The length of the CDR3 is 16 residues. V was clipped by 3 bases and J by 2 bases, with 15 bases between them. CDR3 amino acids: CASSLFSGQNTDTQYF. CDR3 in DNA: TGTGCCAGCAGTTTGTTTTCTGGACAGAACACAGATACGCAGTATTTT.

This clonotype was found a few times. This chain connects TRBV6-2 or TRBV6-3 to TRBJ2-7; 8 nucleotides align to TRBD2. CDR3 length: 14 amino acids. The junction had 9 bases not matched to a gene; V was cut back by 6 bases and J by 5 bases. Per the germline V gene, CDR1 is MNHEY and CDR2 is SVGEGT. CDR3 nucleotides: TGTGCCAGCAGGGCCGGGACTAGAGCTCACGAGCAGTACTTC. Its translation: CASRAGTRAHEQYF.

This clonotype was seen a handful of times. The chain couples TRBV29-1 to TRBJ2-1, with 7 bases fitting TRBD2. The germline gives CDR1 SQVTM, CDR2 ANQGSEA. This CDR3 comprises 13 residues. The CDR3 bases are TGCACCCTTAGCCGGCGGGAGCTCGATGAGCAGTTCTTC. Protein sequence: CTLSRRELDEQFF.

This clonotype was found many times. This rearrangement joins TRBV7-2 to TRBJ2-5; 13 bases agree with TRBD2. With 4 bases clipped from V and 2 bases from J, the junction kept 10 bases outside the gene matches. CDR1 is SGHTA, CDR2 FQGNSA, per germline. This CDR3 region has 18 residues. The CDR3 is CASSSAPPGLAGQETQYF. The DNA for the CDR3 is TGTGCCAGCAGCTCCGCGCCCCCGGGACTAGCGGGACAAGAGACCCAGTACTTC.

Ten or more counts support this clonotype. V gene TRBV28 combines with J gene TRBJ2-7, with 10 nucleotides matching TRBD2. The V gene's germline CDR1 is MDHEN and CDR2 SYDVKM. J was trimmed by 4 bases and V by 4 bases; bases with no gene match: 13. The CDR3 has 17 residues. This chain's CDR3 is CASSSIRASGRGYEQYF. DNA of the CDR3: TGTGCCAGCAGTTCGATCCGGGCTAGCGGGAGAGGGTACGAGCAGTACTTC. Supplemented by reference TRBV28 and TRBJ2-7, the full variable domain reads DVKVTQSSRYLVKRTGEKVFLECVQDMDHENMFWYRQDPGLGLRLIYFSYDVKMKEKGDIPEGYSVSREKKERFSLILESASTNQTSMYLCASSSIRASGRGYEQYFGPGTRLTVT.

This clonotype was observed a handful of times. As DNA, the CDR3 is TGTGCCAGTAGCAGGGCTTGGAACACTGAAGCTTTCTTT. It specifies CASSRAWNTEAFF. V is TRBV19 and J is TRBJ1-1; tentative D call: TRBD1 (5 bases). In germline, CDR1 is LNHDA, CDR2 SQIVND (reference sequence). This CDR3 has 13 amino acids. Trimming removed 6 bases at V and 1 base at J, with 9 bases between.

This clonotype was counted a few times. The chain carries TRBV6-1 and TRBJ1-5; D unresolved. V was cut by 6 bases and J by 5 bases, with 5 bases left in between. CDR1 and CDR2 (germline): MNHNS, SASEGT. This CDR3 comprises 11 residues. CDR3 region: CASSAYQPQHF. CDR3 nucleotide sequence: TGTGCCAGCAGCGCGTATCAGCCCCAGCATTTT.

This clonotype has a count of ten or more. The rearrangement links TRBV6-2 or TRBV6-3 to TRBJ2-1; no clear D gene. V gave up 2 bases and J gave up 7 bases, with 3 bases separating them. The CDR3 is 11 residues long. Per germline, CDR1 MNHEY and CDR2 SVGEGT. CDR3 sequence (DNA): TGTGCCAGCAGTTACAAGAATGAGCAGTTCTTC. Translating gives CASSYKNEQFF.

The chain uses TRBV5-1 and TRBJ1-4; 9 nucleotides align to TRBD1. Germline V CDR1 and CDR2: SGHRS, YFSETQ. The CDR3 has 15 amino acids. The ends lost 4 bases at V and 8 bases at J; junction bases unmatched: 9. CDR3 region: CASSLQQGAREKLFF. The CDR3 DNA follows: TGCGCCAGCAGCCTCCAACAGGGGGCGCGAGAAAAACTGTTTTTT. Filled out from reference TRBV5-1 and TRBJ1-4, the complete variable domain reads KAGVTQTPRYLIKTRGQQVTLSCSPISGHRSVSWYQQTPGQGLQFLFEYFSETQRNKGNFPGRFSGRQFSNSRSEMNVSTLELGDSALYLCASSLQQGAREKLFFGSGTQLSVL.

This clonotype has a count of ten or more. V gene TRBV20-1 combines with J gene TRBJ1-2; the D gene is possibly TRBD1 (5 bases). The ends were cut back, 0 bases at V and 8 bases at J, with 19 bases in the middle. From germline, CDR1 is DFQATT and CDR2 SNEGSKA (reference sequence). The CDR3 consists of 15 residues. CDR3 residues: CSARDVGGERGGYTF. The CDR3 coding sequence is TGCAGTGCTAGAGATGTGGGGGGGGAGCGCGGGGGCTACACCTTC.